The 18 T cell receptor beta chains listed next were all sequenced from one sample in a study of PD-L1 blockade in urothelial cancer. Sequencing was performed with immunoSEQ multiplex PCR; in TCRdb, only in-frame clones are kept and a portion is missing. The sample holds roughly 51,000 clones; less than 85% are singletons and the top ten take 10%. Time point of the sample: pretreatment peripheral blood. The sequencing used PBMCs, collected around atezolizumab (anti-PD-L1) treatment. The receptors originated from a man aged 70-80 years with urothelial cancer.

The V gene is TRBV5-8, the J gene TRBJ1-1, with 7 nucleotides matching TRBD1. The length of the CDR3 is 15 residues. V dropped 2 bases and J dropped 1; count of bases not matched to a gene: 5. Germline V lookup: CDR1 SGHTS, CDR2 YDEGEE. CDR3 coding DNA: TGTGCCAGCAGCTTCTTCCGGGACAGGAACACTGAAGCTTTCTTT. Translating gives CASSFFRDRNTEAFF.

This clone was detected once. CDR3 in amino acids: CASSPSPGTGELFF. For the CDR3, the DNA is TGTGCCAGCAGCCCCTCCCCGGGGACCGGGGAGCTGTTTTTT. The genes are TRBV11-3 and TRBJ2-2, with a possible D match to TRBD2 (5 bases). Trimming removed 5 bases at V and 5 bases at J, with 12 bases between. Germline V lookup: CDR1 SGHNT, CDR2 YENEEA. This CDR3 is 14 amino acids long.

The CDR3 coding sequence is TGTGCCAGTAGGTCCGGAGGTCAGCCCCAGCATTTT. This codes for CASRSGGQPQHF. The chain combines TRBV28 with TRBJ1-5; D gene unclear. Germline V lookup: CDR1 MDHEN, CDR2 SYDVKM. CDR3 length: 12 amino acids. V was pared by 9 bases and J by 6 bases, with 12 bases between.

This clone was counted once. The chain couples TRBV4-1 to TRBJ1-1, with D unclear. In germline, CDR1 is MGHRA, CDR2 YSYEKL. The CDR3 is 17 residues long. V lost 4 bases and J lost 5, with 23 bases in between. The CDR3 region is CASSPGRGRGSATEAFF. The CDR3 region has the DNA TGCGCCAGCAGCCCGGGCCGAGGTCGGGGATCCGCGACTGAAGCTTTCTTT.

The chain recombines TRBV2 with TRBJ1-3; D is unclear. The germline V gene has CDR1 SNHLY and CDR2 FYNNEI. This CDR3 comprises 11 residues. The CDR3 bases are TGTGCTATAAACCGGGAGGACACCATATATTTT. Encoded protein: CAINREDTIYF.

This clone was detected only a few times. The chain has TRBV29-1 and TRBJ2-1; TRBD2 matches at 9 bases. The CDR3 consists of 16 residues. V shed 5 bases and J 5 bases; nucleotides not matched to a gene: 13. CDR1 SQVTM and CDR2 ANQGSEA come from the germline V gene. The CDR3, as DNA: TGCAGCGTTCAACGACACGGACTAGCGAGAGACAATGAGCAGTTCTTC. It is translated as CSVQRHGLARDNEQFF.

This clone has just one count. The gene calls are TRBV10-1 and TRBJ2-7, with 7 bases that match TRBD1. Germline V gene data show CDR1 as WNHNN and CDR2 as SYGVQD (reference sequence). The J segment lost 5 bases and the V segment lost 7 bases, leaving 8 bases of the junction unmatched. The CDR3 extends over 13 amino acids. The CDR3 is CASTPSTGNEQYF. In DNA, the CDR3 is TGCGCCAGCACCCCGTCGACAGGGAACGAGCAGTACTTC.

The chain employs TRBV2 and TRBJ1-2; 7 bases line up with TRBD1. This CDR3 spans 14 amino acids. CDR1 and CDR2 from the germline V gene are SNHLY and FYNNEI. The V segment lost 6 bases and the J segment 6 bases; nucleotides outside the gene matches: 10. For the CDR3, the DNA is TGTGCCAGCAGGTCAACTTCCGGGACAGATGGCTACACCTTC. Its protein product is CASRSTSGTDGYTF.

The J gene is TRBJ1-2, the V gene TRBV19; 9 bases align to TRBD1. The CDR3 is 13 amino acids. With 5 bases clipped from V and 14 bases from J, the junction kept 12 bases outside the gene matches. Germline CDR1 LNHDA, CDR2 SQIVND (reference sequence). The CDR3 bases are TGTGCCAGTAGTCCGCGCGACAGGGGGTTATCGACCTTC. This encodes CASSPRDRGLSTF. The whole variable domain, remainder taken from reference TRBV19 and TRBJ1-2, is DGGITQSPKYLFRKEGQNVTLSCEQNLNHDAMYWYRQDPGQGLRLIYYSQIVNDFQKGDIAEGYSVSREKKESFPLTVTSAQKNPTAFYLCASSPRDRGLSTFGSGTRLTVV.

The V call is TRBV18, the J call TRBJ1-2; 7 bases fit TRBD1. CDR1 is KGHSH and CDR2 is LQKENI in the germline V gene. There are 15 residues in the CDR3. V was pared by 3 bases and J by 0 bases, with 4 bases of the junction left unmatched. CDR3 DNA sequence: TGTGCCAGCTCACCCCCGGGACAGACTAACTATGGCTACACCTTC. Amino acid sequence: CASSPPGQTNYGYTF.

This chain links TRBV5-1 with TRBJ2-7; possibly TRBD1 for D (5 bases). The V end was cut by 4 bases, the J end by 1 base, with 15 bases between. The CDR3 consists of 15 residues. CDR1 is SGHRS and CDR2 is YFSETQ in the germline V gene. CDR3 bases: TGCGCCAGCAGCCCAACCACAGGTGGGTCCTACGAGCAGTACTTC. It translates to CASSPTTGGSYEQYF.

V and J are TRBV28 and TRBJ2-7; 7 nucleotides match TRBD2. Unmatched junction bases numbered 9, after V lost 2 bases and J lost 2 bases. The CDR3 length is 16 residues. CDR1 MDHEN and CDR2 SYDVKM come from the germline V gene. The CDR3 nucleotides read TGTGCCAGCAGTTTAGGGAGGGACTCCGGCCCCTACGAGCAGTACTTC. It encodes CASSLGRDSGPYEQYF.

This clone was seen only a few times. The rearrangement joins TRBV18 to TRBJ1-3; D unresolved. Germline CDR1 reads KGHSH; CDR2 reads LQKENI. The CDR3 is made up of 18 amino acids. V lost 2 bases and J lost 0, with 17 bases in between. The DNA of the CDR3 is TGTGCCAGCTCACCAGTTCGTCTCGAGCGCCGCTCTGGAAACACCATATATTTT. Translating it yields CASSPVRLERRSGNTIYF. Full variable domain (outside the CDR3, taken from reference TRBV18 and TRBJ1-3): NAGVMQNPRHLVRRRGQEARLRCSPMKGHSHVYWYRQLPEEGLKFMVYLQKENIIDESGMPKERFSAEFPKEGPSILRIQQVVRGDSAAYFCASSPVRLERRSGNTIYFGEGSWLTVV.

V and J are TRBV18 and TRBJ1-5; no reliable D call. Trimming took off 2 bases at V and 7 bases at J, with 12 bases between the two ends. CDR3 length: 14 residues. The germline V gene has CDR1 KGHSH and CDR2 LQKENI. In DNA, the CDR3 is TGTGCCAGCTCACCATTAATAAGAGAACAGCCCCAGCATTTT. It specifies CASSPLIREQPQHF.

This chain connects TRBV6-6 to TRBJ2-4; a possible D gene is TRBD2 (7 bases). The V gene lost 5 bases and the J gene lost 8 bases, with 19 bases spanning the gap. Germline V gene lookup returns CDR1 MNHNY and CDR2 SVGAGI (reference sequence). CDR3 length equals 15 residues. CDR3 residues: CASSRGGQSGDIQYF. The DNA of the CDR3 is TGTGCCAGCAGTCGCGGGGGCCAGAGTGGTGACATTCAGTACTTC.

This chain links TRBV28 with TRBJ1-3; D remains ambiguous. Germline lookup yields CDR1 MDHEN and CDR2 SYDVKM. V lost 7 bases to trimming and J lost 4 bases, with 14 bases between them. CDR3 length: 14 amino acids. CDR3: CASNTALRGNTIYF. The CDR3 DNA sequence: TGTGCCAGCAATACTGCGTTACGGGGAAACACCATATATTTT.

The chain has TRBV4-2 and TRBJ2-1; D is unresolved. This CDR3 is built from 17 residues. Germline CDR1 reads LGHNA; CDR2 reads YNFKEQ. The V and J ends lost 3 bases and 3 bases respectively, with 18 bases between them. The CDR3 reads CASSHTDLELYYNEQFF. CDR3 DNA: TGTGCCAGCAGCCACACCGACCTAGAATTATACTACAATGAGCAGTTCTTC.

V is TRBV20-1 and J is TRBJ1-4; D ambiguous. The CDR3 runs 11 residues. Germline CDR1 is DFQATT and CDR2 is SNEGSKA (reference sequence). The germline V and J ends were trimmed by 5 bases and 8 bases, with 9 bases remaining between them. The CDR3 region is CSASLSEKLFF. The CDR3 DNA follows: TGCAGTGCTTCCTTATCCGAAAAACTGTTTTTT.